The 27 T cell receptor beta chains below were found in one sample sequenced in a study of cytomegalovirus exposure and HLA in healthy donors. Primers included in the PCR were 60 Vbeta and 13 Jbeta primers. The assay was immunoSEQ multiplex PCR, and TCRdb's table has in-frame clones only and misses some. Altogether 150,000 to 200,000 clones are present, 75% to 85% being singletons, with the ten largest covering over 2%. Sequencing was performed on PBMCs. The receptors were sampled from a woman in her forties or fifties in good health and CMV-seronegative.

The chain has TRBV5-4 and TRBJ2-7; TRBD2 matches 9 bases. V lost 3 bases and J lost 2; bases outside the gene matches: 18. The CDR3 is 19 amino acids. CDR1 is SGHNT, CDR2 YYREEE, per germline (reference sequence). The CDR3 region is CASSSPSGTPNESPYEQYF. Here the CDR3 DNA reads TGTGCCAGCAGCTCCCCTAGCGGGACTCCCAACGAGTCCCCCTACGAGCAGTACTTC.

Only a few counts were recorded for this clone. The CDR3 is CASSFRLGETQYF. In DNA, the CDR3 is TGCGCCAGCAGCTTTCGACTAGGAGAGACCCAGTACTTC. The genes are TRBV4-1 and TRBJ2-5; D perhaps matches TRBD2 (6 bases). Germline V gives CDR1 MGHRA, CDR2 YSYEKL. With 5 bases removed from V and 4 bases from J, the gap between germline ends came to 11 bases. The CDR3 consists of 13 residues.

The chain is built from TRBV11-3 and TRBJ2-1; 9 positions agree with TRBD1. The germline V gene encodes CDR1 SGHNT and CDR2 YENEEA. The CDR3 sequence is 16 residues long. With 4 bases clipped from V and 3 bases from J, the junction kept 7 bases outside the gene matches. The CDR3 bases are TGTGCCAGCAGCTCCGGGACAGGGAGGGGCTACAATGAGCAGTTCTTC. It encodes CASSSGTGRGYNEQFF.

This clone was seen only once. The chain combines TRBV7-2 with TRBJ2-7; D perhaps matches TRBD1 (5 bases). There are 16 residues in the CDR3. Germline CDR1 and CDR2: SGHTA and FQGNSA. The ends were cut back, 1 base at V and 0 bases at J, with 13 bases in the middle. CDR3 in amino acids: CASSLDSTESSYEQYF. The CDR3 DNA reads TGTGCCAGCAGCTTAGATTCGACAGAGAGCTCCTACGAGCAGTACTTC.

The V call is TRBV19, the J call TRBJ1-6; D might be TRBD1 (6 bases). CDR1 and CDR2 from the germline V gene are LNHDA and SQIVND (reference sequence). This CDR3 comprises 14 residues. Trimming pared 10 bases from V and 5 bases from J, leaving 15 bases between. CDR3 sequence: CATADSQNNSPLHF. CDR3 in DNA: TGTGCCACCGCGGACAGCCAAAATAATTCACCCCTCCACTTT.

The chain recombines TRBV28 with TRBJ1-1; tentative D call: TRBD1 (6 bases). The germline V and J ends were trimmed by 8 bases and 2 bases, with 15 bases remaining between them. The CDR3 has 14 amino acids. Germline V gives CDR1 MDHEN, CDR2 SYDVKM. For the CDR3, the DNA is TGTGCCAGCGTCCTTCGGACAGCTAACACTGAAGCTTTCTTT. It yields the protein CASVLRTANTEAFF.

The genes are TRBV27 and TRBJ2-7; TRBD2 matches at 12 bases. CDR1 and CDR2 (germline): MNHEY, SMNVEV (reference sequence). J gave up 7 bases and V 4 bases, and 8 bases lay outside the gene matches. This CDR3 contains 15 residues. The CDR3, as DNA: TGTGCCAGCAGTTGGCGGACTAGCGGGGCTCAAGAGCAGTACTTC. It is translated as CASSWRTSGAQEQYF.

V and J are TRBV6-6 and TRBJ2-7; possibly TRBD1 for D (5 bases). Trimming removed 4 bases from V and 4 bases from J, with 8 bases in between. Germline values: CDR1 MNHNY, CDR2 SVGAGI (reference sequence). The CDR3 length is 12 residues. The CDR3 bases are TGTGCCAGCAGTTTTCGACAGTACGAGCAGTACTTC. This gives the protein CASSFRQYEQYF.

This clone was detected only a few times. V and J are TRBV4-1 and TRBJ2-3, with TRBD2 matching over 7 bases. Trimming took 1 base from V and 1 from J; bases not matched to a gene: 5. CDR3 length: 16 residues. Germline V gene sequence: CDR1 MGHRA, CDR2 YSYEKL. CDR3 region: CASSQGGSLGTDTQYF. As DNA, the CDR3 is TGCGCCAGCAGCCAAGGCGGGAGTTTAGGCACAGATACGCAGTATTTT.

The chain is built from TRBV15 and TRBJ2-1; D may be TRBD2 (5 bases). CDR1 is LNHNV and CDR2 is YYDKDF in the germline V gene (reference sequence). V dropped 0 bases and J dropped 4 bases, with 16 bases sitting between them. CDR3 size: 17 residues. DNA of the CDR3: TGTGCCACCAGCAGAGACGATGGCCTAGCTGGATACAATGAGCAGTTCTTC. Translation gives CATSRDDGLAGYNEQFF.

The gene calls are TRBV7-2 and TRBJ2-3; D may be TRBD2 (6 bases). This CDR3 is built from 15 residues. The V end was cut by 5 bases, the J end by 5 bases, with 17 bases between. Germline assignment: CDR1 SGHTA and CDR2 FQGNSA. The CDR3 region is CASSPPLIAVDTQYF. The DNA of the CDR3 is TGTGCCAGCAGCCCCCCGTTGATAGCGGTAGATACGCAGTATTTT. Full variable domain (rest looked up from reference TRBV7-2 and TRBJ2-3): GAGVSQSPSNKVTEKGKDVELRCDPISGHTALYWYRQSLGQGLEFLIYFQGNSAPDKSGLPSDRFSAERTGGSVSTLTIQRTQQEDSAVYLCASSPPLIAVDTQYFGPGTRLTVL.

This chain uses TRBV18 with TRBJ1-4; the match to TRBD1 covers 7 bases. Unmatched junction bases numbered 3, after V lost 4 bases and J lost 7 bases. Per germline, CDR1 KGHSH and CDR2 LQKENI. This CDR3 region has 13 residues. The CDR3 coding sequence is TGTGCCAGCTCACAACAGGGGACTGAAAAACTGTTTTTT. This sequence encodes CASSQQGTEKLFF.

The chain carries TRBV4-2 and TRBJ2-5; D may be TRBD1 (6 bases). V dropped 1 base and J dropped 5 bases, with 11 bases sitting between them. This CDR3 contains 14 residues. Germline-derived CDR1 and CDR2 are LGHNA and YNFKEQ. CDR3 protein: CASSQGQGKETQYF. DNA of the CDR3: TGTGCCAGCAGCCAAGGCCAGGGGAAGGAGACCCAGTACTTC.

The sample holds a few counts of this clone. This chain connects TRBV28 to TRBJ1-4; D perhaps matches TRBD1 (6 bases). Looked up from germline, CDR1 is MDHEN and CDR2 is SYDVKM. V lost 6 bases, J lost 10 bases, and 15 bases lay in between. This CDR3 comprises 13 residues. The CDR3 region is CASSISLGGKLFF. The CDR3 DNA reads TGTGCCAGCAGCATAAGCTTAGGGGGAAAACTGTTTTTT.

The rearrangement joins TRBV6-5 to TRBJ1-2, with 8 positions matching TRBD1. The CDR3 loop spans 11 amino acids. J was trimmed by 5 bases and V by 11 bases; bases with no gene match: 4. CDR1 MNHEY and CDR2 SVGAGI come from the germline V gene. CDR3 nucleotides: TGTGCCTCAGGGGGCCGGTATGGCTACACCTTC. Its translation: CASGGRYGYTF.

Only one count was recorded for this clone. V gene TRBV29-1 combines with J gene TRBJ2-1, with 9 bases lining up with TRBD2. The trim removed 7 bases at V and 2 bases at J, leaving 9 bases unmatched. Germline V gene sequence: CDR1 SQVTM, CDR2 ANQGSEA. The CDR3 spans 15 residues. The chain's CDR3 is CSGYVAGEAYNEQFF. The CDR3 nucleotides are TGCAGCGGATATGTAGCGGGAGAAGCCTACAATGAGCAGTTCTTC.

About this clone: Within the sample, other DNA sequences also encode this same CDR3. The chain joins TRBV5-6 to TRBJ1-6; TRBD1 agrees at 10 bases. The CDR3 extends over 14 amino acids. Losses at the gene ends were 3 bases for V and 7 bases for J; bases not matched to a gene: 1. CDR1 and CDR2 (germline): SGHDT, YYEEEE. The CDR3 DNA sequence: TGTGCCAGCAGCTGGACAGGGGGGAATTCACCCCTCCACTTT. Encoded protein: CASSWTGGNSPLHF.

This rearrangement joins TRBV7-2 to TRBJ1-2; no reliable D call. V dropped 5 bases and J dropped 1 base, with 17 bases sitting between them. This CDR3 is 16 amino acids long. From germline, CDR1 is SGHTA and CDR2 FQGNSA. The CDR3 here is CASSQYRPQSNYGYTF. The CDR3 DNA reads TGTGCCAGCAGCCAATATCGCCCACAAAGTAACTATGGCTACACCTTC.

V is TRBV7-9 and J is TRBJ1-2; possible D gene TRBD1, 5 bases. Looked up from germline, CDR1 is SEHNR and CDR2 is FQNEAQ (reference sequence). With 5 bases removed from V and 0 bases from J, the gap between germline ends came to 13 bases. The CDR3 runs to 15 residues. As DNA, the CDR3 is TGTGCCAGCAGCCCCCAGGACAAAACTAACTATGGCTACACCTTC. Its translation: CASSPQDKTNYGYTF.

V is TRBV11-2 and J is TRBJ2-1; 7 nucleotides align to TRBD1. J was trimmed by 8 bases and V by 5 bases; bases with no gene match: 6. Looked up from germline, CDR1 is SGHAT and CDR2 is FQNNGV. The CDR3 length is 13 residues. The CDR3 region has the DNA TGTGCCAGCAGCCTCCCAGGGGGTTATGAGCAGTTCTTC. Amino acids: CASSLPGGYEQFF.

For the CDR3, the DNA is TGTGCCAGCAGTTACTCCCCAGCAGGGGTGATCTACGAGCAGTACTTC. It translates to CASSYSPAGVIYEQYF. The V and J genes are TRBV6-5 and TRBJ2-5; D might be TRBD1 (6 bases). The DNA end is a closer match to TRBJ2-7, so the J assignment may be wrong. This CDR3 contains 16 residues. Germline V gene lookup returns CDR1 MNHEY and CDR2 SVGAGI.

The CDR3 nucleotides are TGTGCCAGCTCACCAGATGTTAGGGCGGGGACTGAAGCTTTCTTT. This sequence encodes CASSPDVRAGTEAFF. The V and J genes are TRBV18 and TRBJ1-1; no definite D call. CDR3 length: 15 amino acids. Trimming took 2 bases from V and 5 from J, leaving 15 bases between them. CDR1 is KGHSH and CDR2 is LQKENI in the germline V gene.

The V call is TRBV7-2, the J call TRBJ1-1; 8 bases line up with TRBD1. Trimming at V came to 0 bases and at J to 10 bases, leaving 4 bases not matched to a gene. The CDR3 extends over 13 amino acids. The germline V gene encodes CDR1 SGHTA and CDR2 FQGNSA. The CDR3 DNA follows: TGTGCCAGCAGCTTAGCGGGACAGGTTTTAGCTTTCTTT. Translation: CASSLAGQVLAFF.

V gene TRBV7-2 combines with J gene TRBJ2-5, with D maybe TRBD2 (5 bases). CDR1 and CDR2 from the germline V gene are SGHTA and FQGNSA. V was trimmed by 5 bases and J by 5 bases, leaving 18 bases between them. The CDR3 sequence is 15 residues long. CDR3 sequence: CASSPPRGLMETQYF. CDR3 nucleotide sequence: TGTGCCAGCAGCCCCCCCCGGGGATTAATGGAGACCCAGTACTTC. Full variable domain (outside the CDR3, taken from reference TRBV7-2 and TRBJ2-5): GAGVSQSPSNKVTEKGKDVELRCDPISGHTALYWYRQSLGQGLEFLIYFQGNSAPDKSGLPSDRFSAERTGGSVSTLTIQRTQQEDSAVYLCASSPPRGLMETQYFGPGTRLLVL.

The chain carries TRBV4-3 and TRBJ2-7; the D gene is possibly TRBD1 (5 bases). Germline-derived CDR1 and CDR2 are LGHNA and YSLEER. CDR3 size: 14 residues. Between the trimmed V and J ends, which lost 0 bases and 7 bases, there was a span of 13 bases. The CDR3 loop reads CASSQEGRAEEQYF. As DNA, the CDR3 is TGCGCCAGCAGCCAAGAGGGCAGGGCAGAGGAGCAGTACTTC.

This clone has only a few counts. In DNA, the CDR3 is TGCGCCAGCAGCCAAGAAGGAGAGGGCTCTGGAAACACCATATATTTT. Amino acid sequence: CASSQEGEGSGNTIYF. The chain employs TRBV4-3 and TRBJ1-3; D gene ambiguous. The CDR3 is 16 amino acids. V was pared by 0 bases and J by 0 bases, with 9 bases between. Germline V lookup: CDR1 LGHNA, CDR2 YSLEER.

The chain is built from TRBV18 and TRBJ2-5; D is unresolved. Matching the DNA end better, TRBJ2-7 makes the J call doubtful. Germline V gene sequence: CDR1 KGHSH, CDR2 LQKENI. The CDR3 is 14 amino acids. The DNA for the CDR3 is TGTGCCAGCTCACCACCGGGTTTCGACTACGAGCAGTACTTC. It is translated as CASSPPGFDYEQYF.